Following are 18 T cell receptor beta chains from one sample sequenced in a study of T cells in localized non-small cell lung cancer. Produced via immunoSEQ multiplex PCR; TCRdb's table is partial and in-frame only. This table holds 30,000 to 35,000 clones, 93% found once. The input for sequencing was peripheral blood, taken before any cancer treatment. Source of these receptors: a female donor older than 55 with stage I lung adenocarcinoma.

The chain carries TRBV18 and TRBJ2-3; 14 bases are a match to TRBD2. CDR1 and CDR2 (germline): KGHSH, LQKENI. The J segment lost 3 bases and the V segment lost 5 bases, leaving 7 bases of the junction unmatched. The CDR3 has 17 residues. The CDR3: CASSYGTSGSGTDTQYF. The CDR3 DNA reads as TGTGCCAGCTCATACGGGACTAGCGGGAGTGGGACAGATACGCAGTATTTT.

CDR3 in amino acids: CASSSTFPSYF. Written as DNA, the CDR3 is TGTGCCAGCAGCTCCACTTTCCCATCTTACTTC. The chain has TRBV5-8 and TRBJ2-7; D remains unclear. Trimming took 3 bases from V and 13 from J, leaving 14 bases between them. CDR3 length equals 11 residues. Germline CDR1 reads SGHTS; CDR2 reads YDEGEE.

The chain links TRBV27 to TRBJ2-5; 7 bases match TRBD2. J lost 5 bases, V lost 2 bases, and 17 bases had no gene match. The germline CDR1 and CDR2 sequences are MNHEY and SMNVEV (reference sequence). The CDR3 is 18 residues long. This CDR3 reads CASSLKMGEGRRVETQYF. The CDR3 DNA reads TGTGCCAGCAGTTTAAAAATGGGGGAGGGGCGCCGAGTGGAGACCCAGTACTTC.

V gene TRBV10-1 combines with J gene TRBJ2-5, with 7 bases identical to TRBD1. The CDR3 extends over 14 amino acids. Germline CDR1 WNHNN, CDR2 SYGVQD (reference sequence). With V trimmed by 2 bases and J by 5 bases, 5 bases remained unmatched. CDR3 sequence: CASSESSGQETQYF. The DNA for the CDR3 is TGCGCCAGCAGTGAGAGTTCGGGACAGGAGACCCAGTACTTC.

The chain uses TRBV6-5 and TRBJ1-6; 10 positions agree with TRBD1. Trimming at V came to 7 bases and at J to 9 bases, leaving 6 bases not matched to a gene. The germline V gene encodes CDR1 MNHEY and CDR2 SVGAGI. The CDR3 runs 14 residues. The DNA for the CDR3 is TGTGCCAGCACCTCCGGGACAGGGGTTTCACCCCTCCACTTT. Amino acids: CASTSGTGVSPLHF.

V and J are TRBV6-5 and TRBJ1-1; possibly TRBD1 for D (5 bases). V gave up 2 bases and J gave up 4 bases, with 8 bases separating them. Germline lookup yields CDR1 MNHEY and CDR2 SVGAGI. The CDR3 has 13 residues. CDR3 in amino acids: CASSYGTSTEAFF. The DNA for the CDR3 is TGTGCCAGCAGTTACGGGACGTCCACTGAAGCTTTCTTT.

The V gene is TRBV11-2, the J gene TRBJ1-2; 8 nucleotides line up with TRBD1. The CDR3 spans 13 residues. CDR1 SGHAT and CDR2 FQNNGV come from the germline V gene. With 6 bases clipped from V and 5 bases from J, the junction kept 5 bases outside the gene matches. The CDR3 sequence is CASRGQGRYGYTF. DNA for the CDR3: TGTGCCAGCAGAGGACAGGGAAGATATGGCTACACCTTC.

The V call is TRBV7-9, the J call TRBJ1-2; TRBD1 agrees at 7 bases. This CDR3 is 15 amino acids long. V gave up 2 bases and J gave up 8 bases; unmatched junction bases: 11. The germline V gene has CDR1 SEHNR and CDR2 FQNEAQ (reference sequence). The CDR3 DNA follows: TGTGCCAGCAGCTTATTCGTACAGGGGATGAGGGGCTACACCTTC. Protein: CASSLFVQGMRGYTF.

Here the CDR3 DNA reads TGCGCCAGCAGCAGGGGGGACAGTGAAGCTAACTATGGCTACACCTTC. The encoded protein is CASSRGDSEANYGYTF. The chain couples TRBV5-1 to TRBJ1-2; 7 bases are a match to TRBD1. The ends lost 4 bases at V and 0 bases at J; junction bases unmatched: 9. CDR3 length equals 16 residues. Germline V gives CDR1 SGHRS, CDR2 YFSETQ. Full variable domain (remainder filled in from reference TRBV5-1 and TRBJ1-2): KAGVTQTPRYLIKTRGQQVTLSCSPISGHRSVSWYQQTPGQGLQFLFEYFSETQRNKGNFPGRFSGRQFSNSRSEMNVSTLELGDSALYLCASSRGDSEANYGYTFGSGTRLTVV.

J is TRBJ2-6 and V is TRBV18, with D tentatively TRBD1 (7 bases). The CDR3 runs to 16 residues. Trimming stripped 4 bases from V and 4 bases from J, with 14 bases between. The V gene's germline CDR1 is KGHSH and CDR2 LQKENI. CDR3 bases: TGTGCCAGCTCACGACAGGGACTCGTGGGGGCCAACGTCCTGACTTTC. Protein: CASSRQGLVGANVLTF.

In nucleotides, the CDR3 is TGCGCCAGCAGCCAAGTTGGGGGCTACACCTTC. It yields the protein CASSQVGGYTF. This chain uses TRBV4-3 with TRBJ1-2; no reliable D call. From germline, CDR1 is LGHNA and CDR2 YSLEER. CDR3 size: 11 residues. V was cut by 1 base and J by 8 bases, with 5 bases left in between.

In DNA, the CDR3 is TGTGCCAGCAGCCAGACTGCCGACAGGGCCTATGGCTACACCTTC. Its protein is CASSQTADRAYGYTF. The chain carries TRBV7-2 and TRBJ1-2; TRBD1 matches at 7 bases. This CDR3 has 15 amino acids. Per germline, CDR1 SGHTA and CDR2 FQGNSA. V gave up 5 bases and J gave up 4 bases; unmatched junction bases: 10.

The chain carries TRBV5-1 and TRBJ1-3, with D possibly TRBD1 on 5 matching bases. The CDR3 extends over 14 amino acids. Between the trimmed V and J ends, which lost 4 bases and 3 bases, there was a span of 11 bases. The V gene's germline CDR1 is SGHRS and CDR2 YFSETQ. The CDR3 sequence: CASSGGGSGNTIYF. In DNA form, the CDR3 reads TGCGCCAGCAGCGGGGGAGGTAGTGGAAACACCATATATTTT.

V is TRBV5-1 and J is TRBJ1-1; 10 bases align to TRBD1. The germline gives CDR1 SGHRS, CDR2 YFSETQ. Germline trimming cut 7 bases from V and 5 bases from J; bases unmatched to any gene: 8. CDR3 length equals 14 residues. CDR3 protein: CASGRTGGQTEAFF. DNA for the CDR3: TGCGCCAGCGGACGGACAGGGGGTCAAACTGAAGCTTTCTTT.

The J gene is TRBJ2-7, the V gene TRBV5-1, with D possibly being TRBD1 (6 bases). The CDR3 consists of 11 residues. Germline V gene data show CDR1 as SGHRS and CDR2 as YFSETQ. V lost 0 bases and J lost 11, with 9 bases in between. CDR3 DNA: TGCGCCAGCAGCTTGGCAGGGGTGAAGTACTTC. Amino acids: CASSLAGVKYF.

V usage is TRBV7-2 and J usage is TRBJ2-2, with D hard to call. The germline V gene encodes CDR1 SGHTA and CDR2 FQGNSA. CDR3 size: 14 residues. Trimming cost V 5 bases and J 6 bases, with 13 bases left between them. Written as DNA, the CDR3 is TGTGCCAGCAGCCCCTTGGCAGGACCCGGGGAGCTGTTTTTT. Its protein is CASSPLAGPGELFF.

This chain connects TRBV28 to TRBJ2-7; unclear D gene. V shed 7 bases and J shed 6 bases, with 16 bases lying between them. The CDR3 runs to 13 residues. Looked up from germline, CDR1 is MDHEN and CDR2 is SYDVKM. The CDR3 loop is CASTTVRGREQYF. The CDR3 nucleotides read TGTGCCAGCACCACCGTTCGAGGACGCGAGCAGTACTTC.

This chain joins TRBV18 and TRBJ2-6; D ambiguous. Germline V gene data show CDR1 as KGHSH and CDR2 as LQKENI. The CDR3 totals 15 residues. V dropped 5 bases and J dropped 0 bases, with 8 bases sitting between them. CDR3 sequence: CASSSPISGANVLTF. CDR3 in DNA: TGTGCCAGCTCATCCCCTATCTCTGGGGCCAACGTCCTGACTTTC.